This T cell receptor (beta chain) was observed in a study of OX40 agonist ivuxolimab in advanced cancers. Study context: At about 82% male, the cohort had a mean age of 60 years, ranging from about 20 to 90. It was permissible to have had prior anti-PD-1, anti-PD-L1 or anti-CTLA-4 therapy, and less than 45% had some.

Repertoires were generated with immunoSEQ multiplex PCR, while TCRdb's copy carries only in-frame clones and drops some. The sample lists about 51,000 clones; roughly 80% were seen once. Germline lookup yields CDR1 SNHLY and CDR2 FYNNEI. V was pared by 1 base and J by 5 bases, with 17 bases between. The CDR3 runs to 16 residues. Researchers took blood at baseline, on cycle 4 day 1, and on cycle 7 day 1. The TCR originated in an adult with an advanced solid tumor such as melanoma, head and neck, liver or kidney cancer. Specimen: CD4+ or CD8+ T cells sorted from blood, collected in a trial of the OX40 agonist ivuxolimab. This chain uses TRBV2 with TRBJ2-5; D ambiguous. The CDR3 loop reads CASSEEGSPLSETQYF. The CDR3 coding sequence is TGTGCCAGCAGTGAAGAAGGTTCCCCCCTTTCGGAGACCCAGTACTTC.